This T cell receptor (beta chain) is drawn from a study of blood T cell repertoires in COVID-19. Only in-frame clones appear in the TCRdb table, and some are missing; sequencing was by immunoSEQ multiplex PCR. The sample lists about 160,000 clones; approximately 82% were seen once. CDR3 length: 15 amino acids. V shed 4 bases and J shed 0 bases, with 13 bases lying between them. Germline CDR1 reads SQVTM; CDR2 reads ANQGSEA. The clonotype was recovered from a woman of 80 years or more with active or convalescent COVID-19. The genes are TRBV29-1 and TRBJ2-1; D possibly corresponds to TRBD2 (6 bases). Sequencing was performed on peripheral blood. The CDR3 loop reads CSVVSSESSYNEQFF. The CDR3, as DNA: TGCAGCGTTGTTTCTAGCGAAAGCTCCTACAATGAGCAGTTCTTC.